The next 28 T cell receptor beta chains were all read from a single sample in a study of PD-1 blockade in classical Hodgkin lymphoma. As to time point: cycle 4 day 1 (C4D1), after less than 7 weeks of nivolumab. Every patient was affected by relapse after autologous stem cell transplantation, while exposure to brentuximab vedotin was not uniform. Using immunoSEQ multiplex PCR, the repertoire was profiled, and TCRdb retains in-frame clones only, with some absent. This table holds 99,000 or so clones, roughly 87% found once. The sequenced sample was peripheral blood mononuclear cells (PBMCs), obtained before the fourth cycle of nivolumab. All receptors come from a human donor with classical Hodgkin lymphoma.

The CDR3 sequence is CSVEDGSPNEQYF. CDR3 nucleotides: TGCAGCGTTGAAGACGGGTCCCCCAACGAGCAGTACTTC. The rearrangement joins TRBV29-1 to TRBJ2-7; no firm D call. Trimming stripped 0 bases from V and 5 bases from J, with 11 bases between. The CDR3 is 13 residues long. The germline V gene has CDR1 SQVTM and CDR2 ANQGSEA.

The J gene is TRBJ1-2, the V gene TRBV29-1; 11 positions match TRBD1. The CDR3 spans 14 residues. The V segment lost 5 bases and the J segment 3 bases; nucleotides outside the gene matches: 5. Germline V gives CDR1 SQVTM, CDR2 ANQGSEA. This CDR3 is CSVRGQGGDYGYTF. The CDR3 region has the DNA TGCAGCGTTCGGGGACAGGGGGGGGACTATGGCTACACCTTC.

This sequence joins TRBV29-1 and TRBJ1-2, with TRBD1 matching over 7 bases. V lost 5 bases and J lost 2; bases outside the gene matches: 14. The germline CDR1 and CDR2 sequences are SQVTM and ANQGSEA. CDR3 length equals 16 residues. CDR3: CSVTGQERTENYGYTF. The CDR3 coding sequence is TGCAGCGTTACCGGACAGGAGCGAACAGAAAACTATGGCTACACCTTC.

The rearrangement joins TRBV19 to TRBJ1-5; TRBD1 is a possible D gene (6 bases). Trimming shortened V by 6 bases and J by 0 bases, and 12 bases separated the two germline ends. This CDR3 comprises 15 residues. Germline loops: CDR1 LNHDA, CDR2 SQIVND (reference sequence). CDR3 DNA sequence: TGTGCCAGTAGCCAGGGGATGATTAGCAATCAGCCCCAGCATTTT. This gives the protein CASSQGMISNQPQHF.

V and J are TRBV5-1 and TRBJ2-1; the D is unclear. Germline CDR1 reads SGHRS; CDR2 reads YFSETQ. V lost 1 base, J lost 0 bases, and 8 bases lay in between. The CDR3 covers 15 residues. In DNA, the CDR3 is TGCGCCAGCAGCTTGAGTGAAAGCTCCTACAATGAGCAGTTCTTC. This sequence encodes CASSLSESSYNEQFF.

The V and J genes are TRBV7-6 and TRBJ2-1; TRBD1 aligns across 10 bases. This CDR3 spans 12 amino acids. CDR1 and CDR2 from the germline V gene are SGHVS and FNYEAQ. Trimming removed 8 bases from V and 6 bases from J; junction bases left unmatched: 1. CDR3 residues: CASGTGANEQFF. The DNA of the CDR3 is TGTGCCAGCGGGACAGGGGCCAATGAGCAGTTCTTC.

The chain links TRBV4-1 to TRBJ1-3; D uncertain. The V end lost 4 bases, the J end lost 2 bases, and 18 bases lay between the germline ends. Looked up from germline, CDR1 is MGHRA and CDR2 is YSYEKL. The CDR3 loop spans 17 amino acids. The CDR3 sequence is CASSLKWTGNAGNTIYF. The CDR3 nucleotides read TGCGCCAGCAGCCTCAAATGGACGGGGAACGCTGGAAACACCATATATTTT.

V and J are TRBV28 and TRBJ1-1, with D hard to call. Germline CDR1 is MDHEN and CDR2 is SYDVKM. The CDR3 loop spans 17 amino acids. Trimming stripped 3 bases from V and 4 bases from J, with 21 bases between. The CDR3 nucleotides are TGTGCCAGCAGTTTTGGGCCCGAAGTAGGATGGTCCACTGAAGCTTTCTTT. Amino acids: CASSFGPEVGWSTEAFF.

The chain carries TRBV14 and TRBJ1-4; weak D call: TRBD1 (5 bases). V dropped 4 bases and J dropped 2 bases, with 8 bases sitting between them. CDR3 size: 14 residues. The germline gives CDR1 SGHDN, CDR2 FVKESK. The CDR3 DNA reads TGTGCCAGCAGCCCCTGGGGGACTAATGAAAAACTGTTTTTT. As protein: CASSPWGTNEKLFF.

The chain uses TRBV5-1 and TRBJ1-5; D unclear. Trimming pared 1 base from V and 1 base from J, leaving 9 bases between. The CDR3 is 15 amino acids. Germline V lookup: CDR1 SGHRS, CDR2 YFSETQ. CDR3 protein: CASSLRAGSNQPQHF. The CDR3 DNA reads TGCGCCAGCAGCTTGAGGGCAGGAAGCAATCAGCCCCAGCATTTT.

V gene TRBV4-1 combines with J gene TRBJ2-7; 7 bases line up with TRBD2. The CDR3 has 16 amino acids. Germline V lookup: CDR1 MGHRA, CDR2 YSYEKL. J was trimmed by 4 bases and V by 4 bases; bases with no gene match: 13. CDR3: CASSPESGLAVYEQYF. DNA for the CDR3: TGCGCCAGCAGCCCTGAATCGGGGCTAGCGGTGTACGAGCAGTACTTC.

This clone was observed a handful of times. The rearrangement joins TRBV5-5 to TRBJ1-1; D unresolved. The CDR3 contains 14 residues. CDR1 is SGHKS, CDR2 YYEKEE, per germline (reference sequence). V was shortened by 3 bases and J by 4 bases, with 13 bases between the two germline ends. The CDR3 DNA follows: TGTGCCAGCAGCTCCCGGGAAAGGAGCACTGAAGCTTTCTTT. It specifies CASSSRERSTEAFF.

The gene calls are TRBV14 and TRBJ1-2; no clear D. V was pared by 1 base and J by 4 bases, with 7 bases between. The CDR3 spans 13 residues. Germline V gene lookup returns CDR1 SGHDN and CDR2 FVKESK. CDR3 nucleotide sequence: TGTGCCAGCAGCCAAGGTGGGCTCTATGGCTACACCTTC. Protein: CASSQGGLYGYTF.

The chain links TRBV2 to TRBJ1-5; D is perhaps TRBD1 (6 bases). Trimming cost V 8 bases and J 9 bases, with 14 bases left between them. Per germline, CDR1 SNHLY and CDR2 FYNNEI. The CDR3 is 12 amino acids. The CDR3 loop reads CASAVQGGPQHF. For the CDR3, the DNA is TGTGCCAGCGCCGTACAGGGAGGGCCCCAGCATTTT. Using reference TRBV2 and TRBJ1-5 for the parts outside the CDR3, the full variable domain is EPEVTQTPSHQVTQMGQEVILRCVPISNHLYFYWYRQILGQKVEFLVSFYNNEISEKSEIFDDQFSVERPDGSNFTLKIRSTKLEDSAMYFCASAVQGGPQHFGDGTRLSIL.

This chain's CDR3 is CASSAVAGYEQYF. The CDR3 DNA reads TGTGCCAGCAGTGCGGTAGCGGGCTACGAGCAGTACTTC. This sequence joins TRBV6-1 and TRBJ2-7; 7 bases match TRBD2. Germline V gives CDR1 MNHNS, CDR2 SASEGT. The ends lost 4 bases at V and 3 bases at J; junction bases unmatched: 3. This CDR3 contains 13 residues.

This chain uses TRBV6-5 with TRBJ2-5; maybe TRBD2 (6 bases). CDR1 is MNHEY, CDR2 SVGAGI, per germline. Trimming pared 6 bases from V and 0 bases from J, leaving 8 bases between. The CDR3 consists of 13 residues. The CDR3 reads CASRGGYQETQYF. The CDR3 DNA follows: TGTGCCAGCAGGGGAGGTTACCAAGAGACCCAGTACTTC.

This clone was recorded a few times. This rearrangement joins TRBV6-6 to TRBJ1-2, with 7 bases that match TRBD1. This CDR3 contains 15 residues. The V gene's germline CDR1 is MNHNY and CDR2 SVGAGI (reference sequence). J gave up 7 bases and V 0 bases, and 8 bases lay outside the gene matches. The CDR3 here is CASSYSTGTVGGYTF. DNA of the CDR3: TGTGCCAGCAGTTACTCTACCGGGACAGTTGGTGGCTACACCTTC.

The chain combines TRBV6-5 with TRBJ1-2, with TRBD1 matching over 9 bases. The CDR3 extends over 16 amino acids. Trimming took 0 bases from V and 4 from J; bases not matched to a gene: 6. CDR1 is MNHEY, CDR2 SVGAGI, per germline. This CDR3 reads CASSYSWTGDGYGYTF. In DNA, the CDR3 is TGTGCCAGCAGTTACTCCTGGACAGGGGACGGCTATGGCTACACCTTC.

This chain uses TRBV10-2 with TRBJ2-7; 8 bases match TRBD1. Looked up from germline, CDR1 is WSHSY and CDR2 is SAAADI. The CDR3 spans 17 residues. J lost 3 bases, V lost 2 bases, and 12 bases had no gene match. The CDR3, as DNA: TGCGCCAGCAGTGAGGTGCCCCCGGGACAGGTAGACTACGAGCAGTACTTC. Translating gives CASSEVPPGQVDYEQYF.

The rearrangement uses TRBV20-1 and TRBJ2-7, with D perhaps TRBD1 (5 bases). The germline V gene has CDR1 DFQATT and CDR2 SNEGSKA (reference sequence). V was shortened by 6 bases and J by 3 bases, with 9 bases between the two germline ends. This CDR3 spans 11 amino acids. The CDR3 DNA follows: TGCAGTGCCGTAGACAGCTACGAGCAGTACTTC. Translated, it gives CSAVDSYEQYF.

This chain uses TRBV7-2 with TRBJ2-7; D is unresolved. Germline assignment: CDR1 SGHTA and CDR2 FQGNSA. The CDR3 runs to 15 residues. The V end lost 0 bases, the J end lost 4 bases, and 13 bases lay between the germline ends. The CDR3 sequence: CASSLAQGSQYEQYF. CDR3 nucleotides: TGTGCCAGCAGCTTAGCGCAAGGCTCCCAGTACGAGCAGTACTTC. Together with reference TRBV7-2 and TRBJ2-7, the CDR3 gives the full variable domain: GAGVSQSPSNKVTEKGKDVELRCDPISGHTALYWYRQSLGQGLEFLIYFQGNSAPDKSGLPSDRFSAERTGGSVSTLTIQRTQQEDSAVYLCASSLAQGSQYEQYFGPGTRLTVT.

The genes are TRBV29-1 and TRBJ2-7, with 9 bases identical to TRBD2. This CDR3 is built from 13 residues. V trimming: 7 bases; J trimming: 4 bases; junction bases outside the gene matches: 8. Per germline, CDR1 SQVTM and CDR2 ANQGSEA. The CDR3, as DNA: TGCAGCGCCGGGGGACTAGCAACATACGAGCAGTACTTC. As protein: CSAGGLATYEQYF.

This clone was detected only a few times. V is TRBV30 and J is TRBJ1-1; 10 bases map to TRBD1. From germline, CDR1 is GTSNPN and CDR2 SVGIG (reference sequence). CDR3 length: 9 amino acids. With 8 bases clipped from V and 13 bases from J, the junction kept 4 bases outside the gene matches. The CDR3 sequence is CATGQGVFF. The CDR3 nucleotides read TGTGCCACCGGACAGGGGGTTTTCTTT.

This chain's CDR3 is CAWNSGQGVDTQYF. CDR3 coding DNA: TGTGCCTGGAATTCGGGACAGGGGGTAGATACGCAGTATTTT. This rearrangement joins TRBV30 to TRBJ2-3; TRBD1 aligns across 11 bases. The CDR3 length is 14 residues. CDR1 GTSNPN and CDR2 SVGIG come from the germline V gene (reference sequence). The trim removed 4 bases at V and 5 bases at J, leaving 5 bases unmatched.

V usage is TRBV4-2 and J usage is TRBJ2-7; 9 positions agree with TRBD2. There are 16 residues in the CDR3. After removal of 2 bases from V and 3 bases from J, the junction contained 8 bases not matched to a gene. Germline CDR1 and CDR2: LGHNA and YNFKEQ. The CDR3 DNA reads TGTGCCAGCAGCCAACTGTTGATAGCGGGGGTCTACGAGCAGTACTTC. Protein sequence: CASSQLLIAGVYEQYF.

CDR3 residues: CASSLLQGQREKLFF. The CDR3 region has the DNA TGTGCCAGCAGTTTACTTCAGGGGCAGCGGGAAAAACTGTTTTTT. This chain links TRBV28 with TRBJ1-4; possibly TRBD1 for D (6 bases). Trimming left V 2 bases short and J 8 bases short, with 15 bases between. In germline, CDR1 is MDHEN, CDR2 SYDVKM. The CDR3 extends over 15 amino acids.

J is TRBJ2-1 and V is TRBV30; 10 nucleotides agree with TRBD2. Germline trimming cut 2 bases from V and 4 bases from J; bases unmatched to any gene: 14. The CDR3 has 18 amino acids. From germline, CDR1 is GTSNPN and CDR2 SVGIG (reference sequence). The CDR3 coding sequence is TGTGCCTGGAGTAAGTGGGGAGGGAGGACTAGCGGATACAATGAGCAGTTCTTC. It yields the protein CAWSKWGGRTSGYNEQFF.

The chain employs TRBV29-1 and TRBJ2-7; D is undetermined. Germline CDR1 and CDR2: SQVTM and ANQGSEA. V was clipped by 1 base and J by 0 bases, with 10 bases between them. This CDR3 comprises 14 residues. CDR3 bases: TGCAGCGTTGAAGTACGGCTACCCTCCTACGAGCAGTACTTC. It codes for CSVEVRLPSYEQYF.